These 5 T cell receptor beta chains were all obtained from the same sample, sequenced in a study of radiotherapy plus CTLA-4 blockade in lung cancer. The data were produced by immunoSEQ multiplex PCR, yet TCRdb's version contains in-frame clones alone and is incomplete. Counted here are over 60,000 clones, roughly 86% occurring once; the ten biggest clones make up about 0.95%. The sequences come from peripheral blood, collected from a patient treated with radiotherapy plus ipilimumab. The source is a human donor with non-small cell lung cancer who had stable disease on radiotherapy plus ipilimumab.

The chain combines TRBV6-5 with TRBJ1-2; 7 bases map to TRBD1. Germline lookup yields CDR1 MNHEY and CDR2 SVGAGI. The V gene end was trimmed by 5 bases and the J gene end by 3 bases; junction bases not matched to a gene: 9. The CDR3 consists of 15 residues. CDR3 in amino acids: CASSTLGGGYYGYTF. The CDR3 coding sequence is TGTGCCAGCAGTACCCTGGGAGGGGGCTACTATGGCTACACCTTC.

This chain links TRBV11-2 with TRBJ2-1; D gene unclear. Looked up from germline, CDR1 is SGHAT and CDR2 is FQNNGV. The CDR3 sequence is 14 residues long. V dropped 1 base and J dropped 9 bases, with 13 bases sitting between them. The CDR3 loop is CASSLAGQSGEQFF. In DNA, the CDR3 is TGTGCCAGCAGCTTAGCGGGCCAGAGTGGTGAGCAGTTCTTC.

The rearrangement links TRBV29-1 to TRBJ1-1; D is ambiguous. The CDR3 runs to 13 residues. Trimming left V 2 bases short and J 4 bases short, with 11 bases between. Germline CDR1 and CDR2: SQVTM and ANQGSEA. CDR3 nucleotide sequence: TGCAGCGTTGAACGGAAGGCGGTCACTGAAGCTTTCTTT. Translation gives CSVERKAVTEAFF.

The rearrangement joins TRBV19 to TRBJ2-1; D perhaps matches TRBD2 (6 bases). The V gene's germline CDR1 is LNHDA and CDR2 SQIVND (reference sequence). Trimming cost V 7 bases and J 9 bases, with 13 bases left between them. This CDR3 contains 12 residues. The CDR3 loop reads CASTAGHGEQFF. The CDR3 nucleotides read TGTGCCAGTACCGCGGGGCACGGTGAGCAGTTCTTC.

This chain joins TRBV28 and TRBJ1-6, with D uncertain. CDR3 size: 15 residues. V dropped 1 base and J dropped 6 bases, with 10 bases sitting between them. CDR1 is MDHEN and CDR2 is SYDVKM in the germline V gene. CDR3 loop: CASSLSGSRNSPLHF. In DNA, the CDR3 is TGTGCCAGCAGTTTATCCGGGAGTCGTAATTCACCCCTCCACTTT.